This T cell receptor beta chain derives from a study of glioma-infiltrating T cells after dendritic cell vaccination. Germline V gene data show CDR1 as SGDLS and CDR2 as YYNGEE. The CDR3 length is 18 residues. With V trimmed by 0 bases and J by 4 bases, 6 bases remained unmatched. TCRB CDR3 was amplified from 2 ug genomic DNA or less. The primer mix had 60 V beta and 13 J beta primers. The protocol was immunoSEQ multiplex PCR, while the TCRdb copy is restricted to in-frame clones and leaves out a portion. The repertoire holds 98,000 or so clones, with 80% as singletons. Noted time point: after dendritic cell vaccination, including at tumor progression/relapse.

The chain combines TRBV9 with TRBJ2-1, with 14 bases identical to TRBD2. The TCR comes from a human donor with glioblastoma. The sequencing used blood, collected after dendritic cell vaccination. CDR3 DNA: TGTGCCAGCAGCGTAGAGGGACTAGCGGGGGACCTATACAATGAGCAGTTCTTC. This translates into CASSVEGLAGDLYNEQFF.